This T cell receptor beta chain was profiled in a study of OX40 agonist ivuxolimab in advanced cancers. Study-level background: Cancers in dose escalation were hepatocellular, melanoma, renal cell and head and neck.

Looked up from germline, CDR1 is SGDLS and CDR2 is YYNGEE. The CDR3 has 16 residues. With 3 bases removed from V and 2 bases from J, the gap between germline ends came to 17 bases. Regarding this clone: Its antigen is still unknown.

General study results and limits: Expanded clones belonging to CD8+ T cells outnumbered, on average, those of CD4+.

The table came from immunoSEQ multiplex PCR; TCRdb's copy has only in-frame clones and leaves some out. This table has approximately 70,000 clones, more than 70% appearing once. V and J are TRBV9 and TRBJ1-2; D gene ambiguous. This receptor was identified in an adult with an advanced solid tumor such as melanoma, head and neck, liver or kidney cancer. The material sequenced was CD4+ or CD8+ T cells sorted from blood, taken in a trial of the OX40 agonist ivuxolimab. The CDR3 DNA reads TGTGCCAGCAGCGAGGGCAGCCGTTCGAGCAACTATGGCTACACCTTC. This translates into CASSEGSRSSNYGYTF. The whole variable domain, remainder taken from reference TRBV9 and TRBJ1-2, is DSGVTQTPKHLITATGQRVTLRCSPRSGDLSVYWYQQSLDQGLQFLIQYYNGEERAKGNILERFSAQQFPDLHSELNLSSLELGDSALYFCASSEGSRSSNYGYTFGSGTRLTVV.